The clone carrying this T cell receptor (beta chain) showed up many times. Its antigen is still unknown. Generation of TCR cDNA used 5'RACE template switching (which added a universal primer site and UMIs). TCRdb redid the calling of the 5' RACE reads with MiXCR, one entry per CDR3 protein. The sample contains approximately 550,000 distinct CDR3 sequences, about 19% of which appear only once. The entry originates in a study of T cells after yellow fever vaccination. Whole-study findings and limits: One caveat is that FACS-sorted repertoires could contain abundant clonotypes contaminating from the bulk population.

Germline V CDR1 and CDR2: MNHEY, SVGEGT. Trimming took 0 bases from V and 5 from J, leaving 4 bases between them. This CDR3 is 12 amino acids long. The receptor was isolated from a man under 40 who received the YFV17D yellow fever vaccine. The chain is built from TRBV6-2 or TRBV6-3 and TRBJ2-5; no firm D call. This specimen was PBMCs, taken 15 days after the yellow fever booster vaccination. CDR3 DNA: TGTGCCAGCAGTTACTCGACGGAGACCCAGTACTTC. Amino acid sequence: CASSYSTETQYF.